The T cell receptor (beta chain) described here comes from a study of vaccination and CD4 T cells after COVID-19. In the study overall: Convalescent donors were composed of six males and four females, of whom two were Hispanic. Study results and limitations: Spike mono-reactivity was the property of 304 of 307 vaccine-specific clones in convalescent patients.

As to this clonotype: Its antigen remains unidentified.

Cultured CD4+ T cell DNA was sequenced using the Oncomine TCR Beta short-read assay. TCRdb reprocessed the PCR reads via MiXCR and lists one record per CDR3 protein. The table records fewer than 20,000 distinct CDR3 sequences, roughly 44% of them present only once. Sample time point: late sampling 161 to 241 days after vaccination in a few convalescent patients. The treatment: approximately 11-day PBMC culture with coronavirus spike peptide pools or control peptides (ViraFEST assay). The dates of positive PCR tests extended from March through December 2020 and came before the US Alpha, Beta and Delta variants. Germline V gene sequence: CDR1 MDHEN, CDR2 SYDVKM. Between the trimmed V and J ends, which lost 1 base and 7 bases, there was a span of 17 bases. The CDR3 contains 17 residues.

V is TRBV28 and J is TRBJ1-6, with D hard to call. The source material was CD4+ T cells from blood, cultured in vitro, sampled about 7 months after SARS-CoV-2 vaccination. The receptor comes from a human donor who had recovered from COVID-19. CDR3 in DNA: TGTGCCAGCAGTTTATATGGGCCTGGGCAGTTAAATTCACCCCTCCACTTT. Translated, it gives CASSLYGPGQLNSPLHF.